One and the same sample provided the 30 T cell receptor beta chains below, sequenced in a study of PD-1 blockade in classical Hodgkin lymphoma. Regarding time point: cycle 4 day 1 (C4D1), after 5 to 7 weeks of nivolumab. Each and every patient relapsed after autologous stem cell transplantation, and patients got differing brentuximab vedotin exposure. The assay was immunoSEQ multiplex PCR, and TCRdb's table has in-frame clones only and misses some. The data show around 23,000 clones, over 75% seen once. Sequences were derived from peripheral blood mononuclear cells (PBMCs), sampled before the fourth cycle of nivolumab. All receptors derive from a human donor with classical Hodgkin lymphoma.

This chain links TRBV6-6 with TRBJ1-1, with a possible D match to TRBD1 (5 bases). CDR3 length: 13 amino acids. Trimming took 5 bases from V and 3 from J, leaving 10 bases between them. Germline V lookup: CDR1 MNHNY, CDR2 SVGAGI (reference sequence). CDR3 loop: CASSTWGDTEAFF. The CDR3 DNA reads as TGTGCCAGCAGTACTTGGGGGGACACTGAAGCTTTCTTT.

The chain uses TRBV10-3 and TRBJ1-3; TRBD1 agrees at 8 bases. Germline CDR1 ENHRY, CDR2 SYGVKD. The CDR3 is 16 amino acids. V lost 0 bases to trimming and J lost 5 bases; unmatched junction nucleotides: 6. DNA for the CDR3: TGTGCCATCAGTGAGTCAGGGACAGGTTCAAGAAACACCATATATTTT. This codes for CAISESGTGSRNTIYF.

The chain employs TRBV12-5 and TRBJ2-2, with 8 positions matching TRBD1. With 2 bases clipped from V and 4 bases from J, the junction kept 6 bases outside the gene matches. CDR1 and CDR2 from the germline V gene are LGHNT and FRNRAP. The CDR3 is 16 amino acids. CDR3 in DNA: TGTGCTAGTGGTTTGATCCCCGGGACAGGCACCGGGGAGCTGTTTTTT. Amino acid sequence: CASGLIPGTGTGELFF. Based on the CDR3 plus reference TRBV12-5 and TRBJ2-2, the full variable domain is DARVTQTPRHKVTEMGQEVTMRCQPILGHNTVFWYRQTMMQGLELLAYFRNRAPLDDSGMPKDRFSAEMPDATLATLKIQPSEPRDSAVYFCASGLIPGTGTGELFFGEGSRLTVL.

This clone is judged medium-sized. J is TRBJ2-7 and V is TRBV5-6, with D possibly called TRBD1 or TRBD2 (5 bases each). Germline V CDR1 and CDR2: SGHDT, YYEEEE. Trimming pared 0 bases from V and 2 bases from J, leaving 6 bases between. The CDR3 covers 13 residues. CDR3 loop: CASSLAGPYEQYF. For the CDR3, the DNA is TGTGCCAGCAGCTTGGCGGGACCCTACGAGCAGTACTTC.

This chain links TRBV2 with TRBJ2-2, with 13 bases matching TRBD2. Trimming cost V 6 bases and J 5 bases; bases outside gene matches: 3. Germline V gene data show CDR1 as SNHLY and CDR2 as FYNNEI. CDR3 size: 15 residues. CDR3 protein: CASRRLAGGTGELFF. The CDR3 region has the DNA TGTGCCAGCAGACGACTAGCGGGAGGTACCGGGGAGCTGTTTTTT.

The CDR3 is CASSGGQALGYTF. Here the CDR3 DNA reads TGTGCCAGCAGCGGGGGACAGGCTTTAGGCTACACCTTC. The rearrangement joins TRBV25-1 to TRBJ1-2, with 8 positions matching TRBD1. J gave up 8 bases and V 6 bases, and 8 bases lay outside the gene matches. This CDR3 comprises 13 residues. Germline CDR1 MGHDK, CDR2 SYGVNS.

Here the CDR3 reads CSASEGGEQYF. For the CDR3, the DNA is TGCAGTGCTAGCGAGGGGGGCGAGCAGTACTTC. The V call is TRBV20-1, the J call TRBJ2-5; TRBD1 or TRBD2 may be the D gene (6 bases each). The DNA matches TRBJ2-7 better at its end, which makes the J call doubtful. Germline V gene sequence: CDR1 DFQATT, CDR2 SNEGSKA (reference sequence). CDR3 size: 11 residues.

This chain joins TRBV9 and TRBJ2-1; 7 positions agree with TRBD2. The CDR3 has 16 residues. J gave up 2 bases and V 3 bases, and 8 bases lay outside the gene matches. Germline CDR1 and CDR2: SGDLS and YYNGEE. The CDR3 DNA reads TGTGCCAGCAGCGCCCTTCCGGGGGGAACCTACAATGAGCAGTTCTTC. This codes for CASSALPGGTYNEQFF. Complete variable domain (other parts from reference TRBV9 and TRBJ2-1): DSGVTQTPKHLITATGQRVTLRCSPRSGDLSVYWYQQSLDQGLQFLIQYYNGEERAKGNILERFSAQQFPDLHSELNLSSLELGDSALYFCASSALPGGTYNEQFFGPGTRLTVL.

The rearrangement links TRBV13 to TRBJ2-2; D may match TRBD1 or TRBD2 (5 bases each). Germline values: CDR1 PRHDT, CDR2 FYEKMQ (reference sequence). This CDR3 is 15 amino acids long. V lost 3 bases, J lost 4 bases, and 12 bases lay in between. The CDR3 sequence: CASSFGDQLTGELFF. The CDR3 DNA reads TGTGCCAGCAGCTTCGGGGACCAGCTCACCGGGGAGCTGTTTTTT.

The chain joins TRBV4-1 to TRBJ2-1; 8 bases align to TRBD2. Per the germline V gene, CDR1 is MGHRA and CDR2 is YSYEKL. The CDR3 is 16 amino acids. The trim removed 1 base at V and 4 bases at J, leaving 6 bases unmatched. DNA for the CDR3: TGCGCCAGCAGCCAAGTAGGACGGGGGGGTTACAATGAGCAGTTCTTC. Amino acid sequence: CASSQVGRGGYNEQFF.

The chain recombines TRBV18 with TRBJ2-7; D is possibly TRBD1 (5 bases). The germline gives CDR1 KGHSH, CDR2 LQKENI. The germline V and J ends were trimmed by 3 bases and 2 bases, with 20 bases remaining between them. There are 17 residues in the CDR3. The CDR3 nucleotides read TGTGCCAGCTCACCCGCGTTTCCGAACAGGATCCCCTACGAGCAGTACTTC. Translated, it gives CASSPAFPNRIPYEQYF.

A few counts support this clone. The chain carries TRBV11-2 and TRBJ2-1; TRBD2 is a possible D gene (5 bases). The germline gives CDR1 SGHAT, CDR2 FQNNGV. V was clipped by 3 bases and J by 0 bases, with 15 bases between them. CDR3 length equals 17 residues. The CDR3 DNA sequence: TGTGCCAGCAGCTTCTACCGAGCGGAACACTCCTACAATGAGCAGTTCTTC. As protein: CASSFYRAEHSYNEQFF.

The chain is built from TRBV11-1 and TRBJ1-6; the D gene is possibly TRBD1 (5 bases). The CDR3 is 17 amino acids. V was pared by 5 bases and J by 2 bases, with 16 bases between. Germline values: CDR1 SGHAT, CDR2 FQDESV (reference sequence). CDR3 coding DNA: TGTGCCAGCAGCCCGTCAGGGATGCGCACCTATAATTCACCCCTCCACTTT. It specifies CASSPSGMRTYNSPLHF.

The chain combines TRBV6-7 with TRBJ2-1, with 8 bases aligning to TRBD1. TRBV6-7 qualifies as an ORF whose function is uncertain. J was trimmed by 5 bases and V by 5 bases; bases with no gene match: 5. This CDR3 spans 14 amino acids. CDR3 DNA: TGTGCCAGCAGTCCGGACAGGGAGGACAATGAGCAGTTCTTC. This sequence encodes CASSPDREDNEQFF.

The chain uses TRBV7-7 and TRBJ2-5; the match to TRBD1 covers 7 bases. V lost 2 bases, J lost 4 bases, and 1 base stayed unmatched. The CDR3 runs to 13 residues. CDR1 and CDR2 (germline): SSHAT, FNYEAQ (reference sequence). The CDR3 loop is CASSLTGAETQYF. The CDR3, as DNA: TGTGCCAGCAGCTTAACAGGGGCAGAGACCCAGTACTTC.

The chain uses TRBV6-1 and TRBJ1-1; D is undetermined. The CDR3 consists of 11 residues. V lost 6 bases and J 6 bases, leaving 8 bases between the germline ends. Germline values: CDR1 MNHNS, CDR2 SASEGT. The CDR3 bases are TGTGCCAGCAGGAGGGCATCTGAAGCTTTCTTT. This gives the protein CASRRASEAFF.

The chain uses TRBV27 and TRBJ1-4, with D unresolved. The CDR3 length is 11 residues. The germline V gene encodes CDR1 MNHEY and CDR2 SMNVEV (reference sequence). V lost 2 bases, J lost 5 bases, and 0 bases lay in between. CDR3 sequence (DNA): TGTGCCAGCAGTTTAAATGAAAAACTGTTTTTT. Translated: CASSLNEKLFF.

The chain has TRBV30 and TRBJ1-1; 9 nucleotides agree with TRBD1. The germline V gene encodes CDR1 GTSNPN and CDR2 SVGIG (reference sequence). V lost 3 bases to trimming and J lost 1 base; unmatched junction nucleotides: 0. CDR3 size: 13 residues. Here the CDR3 DNA reads TGTGCCTGGAGGGACAGGGGGAACACTGAAGCTTTCTTT. The encoded protein is CAWRDRGNTEAFF.

This clone was detected once. CDR3 in amino acids: CASSLLSAPLHF. As DNA, the CDR3 is TGTGCCAGCAGTTTGCTCAGCGCACCCCTCCACTTT. This chain connects TRBV27 to TRBJ1-6; no reliable D call. V lost 3 bases and J lost 11, with 8 bases in between. Germline V gene lookup returns CDR1 MNHEY and CDR2 SMNVEV (reference sequence). The CDR3 is 12 residues long.

There are a few counts of this clone. The V call is TRBV19, the J call TRBJ1-1; maybe TRBD1 (6 bases). Germline V gives CDR1 LNHDA, CDR2 SQIVND (reference sequence). CDR3 length: 12 amino acids. V lost 7 bases, J lost 1 base, and 7 bases lay in between. CDR3 DNA sequence: TGTGCCAGTAAGGGGGGGAACACTGAAGCTTTCTTT. Encoded protein: CASKGGNTEAFF.

The chain links TRBV11-2 to TRBJ2-7; D is uncertain. The V gene lost 5 bases and the J gene lost 2 bases, with 19 bases spanning the gap. CDR1 and CDR2 (germline): SGHAT, FQNNGV. The CDR3 length is 16 residues. CDR3 loop: CASSLAGPPGTYEQYF. The CDR3 region has the DNA TGTGCCAGCAGCCTGGCCGGGCCCCCTGGCACCTACGAGCAGTACTTC.

The chain is built from TRBV5-4 and TRBJ2-3, with 7 bases that match TRBD2. The germline V gene encodes CDR1 SGHNT and CDR2 YYREEE (reference sequence). This CDR3 is built from 14 residues. The V segment lost 4 bases and the J segment 1 base; nucleotides outside the gene matches: 3. CDR3 region: CASSVRGGTDTQYF. As DNA, the CDR3 is TGTGCCAGCAGCGTCCGGGGGGGCACAGATACGCAGTATTTT.

J is TRBJ2-5 and V is TRBV27, with 10 bases aligning to TRBD2. Germline lookup yields CDR1 MNHEY and CDR2 SMNVEV (reference sequence). J gave up 3 bases and V 4 bases, and 5 bases lay outside the gene matches. This CDR3 is built from 15 residues. This chain's CDR3 is CASSSLAGAKETQYF. The CDR3 DNA is TGTGCCAGCAGTTCCCTAGCGGGGGCCAAAGAGACCCAGTACTTC.

The V gene is TRBV20-1, the J gene TRBJ2-3; D not resolved. V dropped 1 base and J dropped 6 bases, with 5 bases sitting between them. The CDR3 totals 11 residues. CDR1 DFQATT and CDR2 SNEGSKA come from the germline V gene (reference sequence). Here the CDR3 DNA reads TGCAGTGCTAGAGTTATCGATACGCAGTATTTT. Amino acid sequence: CSARVIDTQYF.

This chain connects TRBV7-7 to TRBJ2-5; maybe TRBD2 (5 bases). CDR1 is SSHAT, CDR2 FNYEAQ, per germline (reference sequence). CDR3 length: 13 residues. The V end lost 1 base, the J end lost 5 bases, and 8 bases lay between the germline ends. CDR3 coding DNA: TGTGCCAGCAGCTTAGACAGAGGGGAGACCCAGTACTTC. Its translation is CASSLDRGETQYF.

As to this clone: One end of the junction varies from germline; a read error may be responsible. V and J are TRBV7-9 and TRBJ2-5; tentative D call: TRBD1 (6 bases). Germline assignment: CDR1 SEHNR and CDR2 FQNEAQ (reference sequence). There are 15 residues in the CDR3. The CDR3, as DNA: TGTGCTAGCAGCTTAGCCGGACAGTCTCAAGAGACCCAGTACTTC. It encodes CASSLAGQSQETQYF. The full variable domain, rest sourced from reference TRBV7-9 and TRBJ2-5, is DTGVSQNPRHKITKRGQNVTFRCDPISEHNRLYWYRQTLGQGPEFLTYFQNEAQLEKSRLLSDRFSAERPKGSFSTLEIQRTEQGDSAMYLCASSLAGQSQETQYFGPGTRLLVL.

The chain carries TRBV9 and TRBJ2-7, with a tentative D call TRBD2 (5 bases). Germline-derived CDR1 and CDR2 are SGDLS and YYNGEE. The CDR3 spans 13 residues. The V gene lost 0 bases and the J gene lost 5 bases, with 9 bases spanning the gap. DNA of the CDR3: TGTGCCAGCAGCGTAGGGGAGCTTCACGAGCAGTACTTC. Its translation: CASSVGELHEQYF.

The chain employs TRBV6-6 and TRBJ2-7, with TRBD2 identical over 11 bases. CDR3 length equals 15 residues. The V and J ends lost 7 bases and 2 bases, in that order; junction bases with no gene match: 7. The germline CDR1 and CDR2 sequences are MNHNY and SVGAGI (reference sequence). Here the CDR3 reads CASTYGTSGPYEQYF. The CDR3 bases are TGTGCCAGCACCTACGGGACTAGCGGCCCCTACGAGCAGTACTTC.

The CDR3 protein is CASSGYHGELFF. In DNA, the CDR3 is TGTGCCAGCAGCGGCTATCACGGGGAGCTGTTTTTT. This sequence joins TRBV7-3 and TRBJ2-2; no firm D call. The germline V and J ends were trimmed by 5 bases and 7 bases, with 8 bases remaining between them. Germline lookup yields CDR1 SGHTA and CDR2 FQGTGA. This CDR3 is 12 amino acids long.

The genes are TRBV18 and TRBJ2-3; 13 bases fit TRBD2. Looked up from germline, CDR1 is KGHSH and CDR2 is LQKENI. V trimming: 6 bases; J trimming: 6 bases; junction bases outside the gene matches: 9. The CDR3 covers 16 residues. The chain's CDR3 is CASSLATSGGMDTQYF. In DNA form, the CDR3 reads TGTGCCAGCTCGCTAGCGACTAGCGGGGGGATGGATACGCAGTATTTT.